This TCR beta chain appears in the sequencing data of a study of OX40 agonist ivuxolimab in advanced cancers. About the study: The patients received ivuxolimab by intravenous route every 2 weeks at 0.01 to 10 mg/kg.

CDR3 length: 16 residues. Germline V gene data show CDR1 as SGDLS and CDR2 as YYNGEE. Trimming took off 0 bases at V and 2 bases at J, with 15 bases between the two ends. Profiled with immunoSEQ multiplex PCR; TCRdb holds only in-frame clones, not every one. There are tens of thousands of clones in the sample; around 83% occur only once, and roughly 16% lies in the top ten. This clonotype was sampled from an adult with an advanced solid tumor such as melanoma, head and neck, liver or kidney cancer. Sequencing used CD4+ or CD8+ T cells sorted from blood, obtained in a trial of the OX40 agonist ivuxolimab. This rearrangement joins TRBV9 to TRBJ2-7; no clear D. Here the CDR3 reads CASSVGYESRTYEQYF. For the CDR3, the DNA is TGTGCCAGCAGCGTAGGGTATGAGTCCCGAACCTACGAGCAGTACTTC.